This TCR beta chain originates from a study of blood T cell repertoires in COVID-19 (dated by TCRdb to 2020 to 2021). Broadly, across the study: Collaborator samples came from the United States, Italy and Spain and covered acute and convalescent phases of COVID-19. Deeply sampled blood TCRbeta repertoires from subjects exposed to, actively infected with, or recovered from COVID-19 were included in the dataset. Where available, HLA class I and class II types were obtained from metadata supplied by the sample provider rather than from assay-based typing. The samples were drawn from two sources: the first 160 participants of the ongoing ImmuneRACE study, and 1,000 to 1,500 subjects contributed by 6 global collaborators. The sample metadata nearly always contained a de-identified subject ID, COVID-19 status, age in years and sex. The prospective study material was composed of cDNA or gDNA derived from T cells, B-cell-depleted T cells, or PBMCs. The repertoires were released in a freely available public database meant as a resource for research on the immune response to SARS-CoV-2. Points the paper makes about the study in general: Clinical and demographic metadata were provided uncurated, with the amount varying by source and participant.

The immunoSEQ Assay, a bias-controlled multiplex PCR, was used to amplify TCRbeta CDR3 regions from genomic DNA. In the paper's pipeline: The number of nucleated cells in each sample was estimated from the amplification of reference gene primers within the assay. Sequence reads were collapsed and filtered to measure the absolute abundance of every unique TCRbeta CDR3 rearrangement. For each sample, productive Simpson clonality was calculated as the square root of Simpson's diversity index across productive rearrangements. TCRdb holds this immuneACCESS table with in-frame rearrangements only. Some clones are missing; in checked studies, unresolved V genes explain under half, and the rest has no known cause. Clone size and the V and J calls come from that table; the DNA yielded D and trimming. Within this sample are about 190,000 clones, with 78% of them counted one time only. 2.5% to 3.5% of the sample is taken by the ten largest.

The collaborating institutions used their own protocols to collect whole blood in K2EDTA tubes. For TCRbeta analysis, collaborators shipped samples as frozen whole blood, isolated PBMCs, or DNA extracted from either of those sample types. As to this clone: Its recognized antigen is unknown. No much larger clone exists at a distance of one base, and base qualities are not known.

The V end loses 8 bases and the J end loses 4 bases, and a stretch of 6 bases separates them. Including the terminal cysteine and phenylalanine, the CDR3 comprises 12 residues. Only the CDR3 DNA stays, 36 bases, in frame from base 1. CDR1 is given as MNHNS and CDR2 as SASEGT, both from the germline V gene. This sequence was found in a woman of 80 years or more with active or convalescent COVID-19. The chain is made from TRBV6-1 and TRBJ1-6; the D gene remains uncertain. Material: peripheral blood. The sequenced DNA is TGTGCCAGCGCGGATTATAATTCACCCCTCCACTTT. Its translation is CASADYNSPLHF.